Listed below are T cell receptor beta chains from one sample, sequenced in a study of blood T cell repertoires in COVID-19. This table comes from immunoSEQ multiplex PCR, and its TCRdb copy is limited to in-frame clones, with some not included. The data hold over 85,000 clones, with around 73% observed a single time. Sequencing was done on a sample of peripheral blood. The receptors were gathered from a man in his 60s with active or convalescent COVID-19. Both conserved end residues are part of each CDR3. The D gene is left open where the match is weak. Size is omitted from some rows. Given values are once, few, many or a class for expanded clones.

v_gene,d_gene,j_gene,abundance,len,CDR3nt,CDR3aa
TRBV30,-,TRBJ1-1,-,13,TGTGCCTGGAGCAGTGGCTTACAGGGCGGAACTTTCTTT,CAWSSGLQGGTFF
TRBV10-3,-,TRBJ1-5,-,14,TGTGCCATCAGTGGCACAGGGTACGACCAGCCCCAGCATTTT,CAISGTGYDQPQHF
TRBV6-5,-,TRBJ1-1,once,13,TGTGCCAGCCAATTTCCCATGAACACTGAAGCTTTCTTT,CASQFPMNTEAFF
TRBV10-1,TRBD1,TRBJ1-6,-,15,TGCGCCAGCAGTGAGTTTGTAGGGGGCGATTCACCCCTCCACTTT,CASSEFVGGDSPLHF
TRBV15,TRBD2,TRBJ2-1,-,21,TGTGCCACCAGCAGAGAGGGGACTCCGGGACTAGCGGGAGCCTTTAGTAATGAGCAGTTCTTC,CATSREGTPGLAGAFSNEQFF
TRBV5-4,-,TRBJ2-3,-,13,TGTGCCAGCAGCTTTAGCGGCACAGATACGCAGTATTTT,CASSFSGTDTQYF
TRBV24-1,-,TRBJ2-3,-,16,TGTGCCACCAGTGATGGCAGGGGGGCGCGCACAGATACGCAGTATTTT,CATSDGRGARTDTQYF
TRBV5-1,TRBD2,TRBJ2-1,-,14,TGCGCCAGCAGCGTGACTAGCGGGAGTCGTGAGCAGTTCTTC,CASSVTSGSREQFF
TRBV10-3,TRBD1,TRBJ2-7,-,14,TGTGCCATCAGCCCTACAGGGGCTGACAACGAGCAGTACTTC,CAISPTGADNEQYF
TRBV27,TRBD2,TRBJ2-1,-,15,TGTGCCAGCCAGCTGGGGGGGATGTGGGTGAATGAGCAGTTCTTC,CASQLGGMWVNEQFF
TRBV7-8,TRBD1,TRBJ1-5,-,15,TGTGCCAGCAGCTTAGAGGGCAACAGGGGGCAGCCCCAGCATTTT,CASSLEGNRGQPQHF
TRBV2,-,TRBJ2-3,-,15,TGTGCCAGCAGTGTTGACAGACAGAGCACAGATACGCAGTATTTT,CASSVDRQSTDTQYF
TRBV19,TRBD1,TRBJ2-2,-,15,TGTGCCAGTAGGCCTGACAGGGGGCGGACCGGGGAGCTGTTTTTT,CASRPDRGRTGELFF
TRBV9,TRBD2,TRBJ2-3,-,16,TGTGCCAGCAGCGCCTTAGCGGGAGGGCATACAGATACGCAGTATTTT,CASSALAGGHTDTQYF
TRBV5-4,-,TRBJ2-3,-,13,TGTGCCAGCGCTACTACAGACAGTGATACGCAGTATTTT,CASATTDSDTQYF
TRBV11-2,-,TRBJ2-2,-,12,TGTGCCAGCAGCTTAGGAGCCGGGGAGCTGTTTTTT,CASSLGAGELFF
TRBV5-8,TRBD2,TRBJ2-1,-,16,TGTGCCAGCAGCCCCGGACTAGCGGGAGTTCACAATGAGCAGTTCTTC,CASSPGLAGVHNEQFF
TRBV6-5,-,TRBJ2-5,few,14,TGTGCCAGCAGTATGGGAGGAAGCCAAGAGACCCAGTACTTC,CASSMGGSQETQYF
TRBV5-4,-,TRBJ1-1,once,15,TGTGCCAGCAGCTTCCACAGGGTCTCGGGTACTGAAGCTTTCTTT,CASSFHRVSGTEAFF
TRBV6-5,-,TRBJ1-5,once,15,TGTGCCAGCAGTTACTCCAGTGTTAGCAATCAGCCCCAGCATTTT,CASSYSSVSNQPQHF
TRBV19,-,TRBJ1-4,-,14,TGTGCCAGTAGGGAATCGGGGAGGGGAGAAAAACTGTTTTTT,CASRESGRGEKLFF
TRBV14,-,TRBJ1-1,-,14,TGTGCCAGCAGCCTTAGGGGGTCGAACACTGAAGCTTTCTTT,CASSLRGSNTEAFF
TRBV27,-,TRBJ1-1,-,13,TGTGCCAGCAGTTTAGGGCCGCAGTTTGAAGCTTTCTTT,CASSLGPQFEAFF
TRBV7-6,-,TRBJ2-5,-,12,TGTGCCAGCAGCCTCTTTCGGGAGACCCAGTACTTC,CASSLFRETQYF
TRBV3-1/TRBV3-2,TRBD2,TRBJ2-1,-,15,TGTGCCAGCAGCCAAGCCGGCGGGAGTCGTAATGAGCAGTTCTTC,CASSQAGGSRNEQFF
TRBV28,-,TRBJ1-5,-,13,TGTGCCAGCAGCCGGGACACCTACCAGCCCCAGCATTTT,CASSRDTYQPQHF
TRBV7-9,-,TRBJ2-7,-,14,TGTGCCAGCAGCTCACAGGTAGCATTCTACGAGCAGTACTTC,CASSSQVAFYEQYF
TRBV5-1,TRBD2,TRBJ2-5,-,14,TGCGCCAGCAGGTCGGGGGAGGGTCGAGAGACCCAGTACTTC,CASRSGEGRETQYF
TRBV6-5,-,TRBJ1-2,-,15,TGTGCCAGCAGTCGTCCGGGACAACAAAACTATGGCTACACCTTC,CASSRPGQQNYGYTF
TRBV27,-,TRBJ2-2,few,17,TGTGCCAGCAGTTTATCAGGTCGGGAGTGGAACACCGGGGAGCTGTTTTTT,CASSLSGREWNTGELFF
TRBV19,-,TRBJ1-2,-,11,TGTGCCAGTACTGGGGGCAGTGGCTACACCTTC,CASTGGSGYTF
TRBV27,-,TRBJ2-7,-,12,TGTGCCAGCAGGGGTGAGGGGGGGGAGCAGTACTTC,CASRGEGGEQYF
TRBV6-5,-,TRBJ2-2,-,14,TGTGCCAGCAGGGCGGAACTGGGTACCGGGGAGCTGTTTTTT,CASRAELGTGELFF
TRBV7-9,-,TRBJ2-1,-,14,TGTGCCAGCAGCTTAGGCCCACGTGGGAGCGAGCAGTTCTTC,CASSLGPRGSEQFF
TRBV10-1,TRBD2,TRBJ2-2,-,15,TGCGCCAGCAGTCCTAGCGGGACGAACACCGGGGAGCTGTTTTTT,CASSPSGTNTGELFF
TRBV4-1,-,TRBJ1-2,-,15,TGCGCCAGCAGCCAAGATCAGGCGACTAACTATGGCTACACCTTC,CASSQDQATNYGYTF
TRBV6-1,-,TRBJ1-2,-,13,TGTGCCAGCAGTGAACGTAAGGGGATTGGGTCCACCTTC,CASSERKGIGSTF
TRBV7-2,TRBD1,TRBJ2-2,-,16,TGTGCCAGCAGCCAAGGGACAGCCTCGAACACCGGGGAGCTGTTTTTT,CASSQGTASNTGELFF
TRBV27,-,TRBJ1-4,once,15,TGTGCCAGCAGGGGCGACGCATTAACTAATGAAAAACTGTTTTTT,CASRGDALTNEKLFF
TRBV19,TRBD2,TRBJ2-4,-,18,TGTGCCAGTAGTAGGACTAGCGGGAGGGGAATAGCCAAAAACATTCAGTACTTC,CASSRTSGRGIAKNIQYF
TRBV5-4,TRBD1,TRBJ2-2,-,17,TGTGCCAGCAGCTCAGGACCTGGACAGGGGGCGATCGGGGAGCTGTTTTTT,CASSSGPGQGAIGELFF
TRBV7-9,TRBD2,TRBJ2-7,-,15,TGTGCCAGCAGCGCAGGGACTAGCACCTTCTACGAGCAGTACTTC,CASSAGTSTFYEQYF
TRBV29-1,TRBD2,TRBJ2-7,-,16,TGCAGCGTGGACGGGGGGCTAGCGGGAGTGGGATACGAGCAGTACTTC,CSVDGGLAGVGYEQYF
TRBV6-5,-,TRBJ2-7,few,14,TGTGCCAGCAGTTACTCCGAGCGGAGCTACGAGCAGTACTTC,CASSYSERSYEQYF
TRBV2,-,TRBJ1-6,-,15,TGTGCCAGCAACCCCGAAGTACTTTATAATTCACCCCTCCACTTT,CASNPEVLYNSPLHF
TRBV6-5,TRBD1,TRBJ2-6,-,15,TGTGCCAGCAGGGGACAGGGAGGTGGGGCCAACGTCCTGACTTTC,CASRGQGGGANVLTF
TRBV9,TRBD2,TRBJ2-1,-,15,TGTGCCAGCAGCGTAGGGACTAGCGGGAAAGTTGAGCAGTTCTTC,CASSVGTSGKVEQFF